The T cell receptor beta chain described here comes from a study of cytomegalovirus exposure and HLA in healthy donors. Study-level background: For the roughly 400 genotyped donors, roughly 81% fell within the Caucasian-associated ancestry cluster.

Comment on this clone: Its matching antigen is unknown.

The PCR contained 60 Vbeta and 13 Jbeta primers. The protocol was immunoSEQ multiplex PCR, while the TCRdb copy is restricted to in-frame clones and leaves out a portion. The profile covers 90,000 to 120,000 clones, with around 77% appearing a single time and more than 4% taken by the ten largest. Germline V gene sequence: CDR1 MGHRA, CDR2 YSYEKL. The length of the CDR3 is 14 residues. Trimming took 1 base from V and 7 from J, leaving 14 bases between them. General observations from the study: Cytomegalovirus-associated status was assigned to 150 to 200 TCR beta chains. For most TCR beta V segments, an earlier analysis put the productive rate at about 90% or about 30% of the time.

The sample consisted of PBMCs. The sequence was collected from a male donor in good health and CMV-seronegative. The chain uses TRBV4-1 and TRBJ2-7; possible D gene TRBD2, 7 bases. As DNA, the CDR3 is TGCGCCAGCAGCCAAGGGAGGGGGGGAACGGAGCAGTACTTC. Translated: CASSQGRGGTEQYF.